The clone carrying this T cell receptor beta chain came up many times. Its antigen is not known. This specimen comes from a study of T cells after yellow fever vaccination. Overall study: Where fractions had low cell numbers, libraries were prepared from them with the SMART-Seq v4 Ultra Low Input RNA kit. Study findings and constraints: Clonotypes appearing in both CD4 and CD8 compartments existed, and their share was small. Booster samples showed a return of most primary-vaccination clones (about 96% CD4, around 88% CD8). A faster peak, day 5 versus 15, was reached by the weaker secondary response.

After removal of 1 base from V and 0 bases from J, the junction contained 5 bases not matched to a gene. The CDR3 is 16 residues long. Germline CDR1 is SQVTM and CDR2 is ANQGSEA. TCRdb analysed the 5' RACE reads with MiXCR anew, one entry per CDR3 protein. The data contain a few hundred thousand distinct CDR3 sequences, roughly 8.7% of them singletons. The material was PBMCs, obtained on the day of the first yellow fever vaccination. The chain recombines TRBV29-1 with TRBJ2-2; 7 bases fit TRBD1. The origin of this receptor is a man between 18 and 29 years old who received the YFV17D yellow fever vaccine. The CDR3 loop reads CSVEAGGWSNTGELFF. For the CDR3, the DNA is TGCAGCGTTGAAGCAGGGGGTTGGTCGAACACCGGGGAGCTGTTTTTT.